Listed here are 3 T cell receptor beta chains from one sample, sequenced in a study of T cell responses to AZD1222 COVID-19 vaccine. The data were produced by immunoSEQ multiplex PCR, yet TCRdb's version contains in-frame clones alone and is incomplete. The table lists some 120,000 clones, 85% to 90% of them singletons, with around 4.4% in the top ten. Here the sequenced sample was peripheral blood, taken 28 days after the second AZD1222 dose. Source of these receptors: an adult who received the AZD1222 COVID-19 vaccine.

This chain connects TRBV19 to TRBJ2-7; 11 nucleotides match TRBD1. CDR3 length equals 14 residues. Per germline, CDR1 LNHDA and CDR2 SQIVND (reference sequence). Trimming cost V 3 bases and J 4 bases; bases outside gene matches: 2. CDR3 DNA sequence: TGTGCCAGTAGTATTGGGACAGGGGGTTACGAGCAGTACTTC. Amino acid sequence: CASSIGTGGYEQYF.

The CDR3 sequence is CASSQLGSTADTQYF. The DNA for the CDR3 is TGTGCCAGCAGTCAACTAGGAAGTACTGCAGATACGCAGTATTTT. The J gene is TRBJ2-3, the V gene TRBV2, with D perhaps TRBD2 (5 bases). Deletions cut 5 bases from V and 4 bases from J, with 16 bases between. The CDR3 is 15 amino acids. CDR1 SNHLY and CDR2 FYNNEI come from the germline V gene.

This rearrangement joins TRBV5-8 to TRBJ2-5; maybe TRBD1 (5 bases). This CDR3 comprises 11 residues. Per germline, CDR1 SGHTS and CDR2 YDEGEE. Trimming left V 7 bases short and J 3 bases short, with 7 bases between. The CDR3 here is CASGAEETQYF. CDR3 DNA: TGTGCCAGCGGGGCGGAAGAGACCCAGTACTTC.